The 4 T cell receptor beta chains below come from one sample, sequenced in a study of monozygotic twins with cystic fibrosis. Here immunoSEQ multiplex PCR was the method, and the copy in TCRdb shows in-frame clones only, minus some. The top ten hold approximately 0.8% of the sample, which has over 30,000 clones, 66% seen once. Specimen: blood. Every receptor here comes from a girl aged 10 to 17 with cystic fibrosis.

The chain recombines TRBV28 with TRBJ2-3; D is uncertain. Germline assignment: CDR1 MDHEN and CDR2 SYDVKM. V shed 7 bases and J shed 0 bases, with 11 bases lying between them. The CDR3 consists of 14 residues. The CDR3 here is CASKVGSSTDTQYF. DNA for the CDR3: TGTGCCAGCAAAGTGGGGTCTAGCACAGATACGCAGTATTTT.

This chain links TRBV29-1 with TRBJ1-1; TRBD1 might be the D (6 bases). Germline CDR1 SQVTM, CDR2 ANQGSEA. The CDR3 loop spans 15 amino acids. Deletions cut 4 bases from V and 1 base from J, with 16 bases between. CDR3: CSVVTYGTSNTEAFF. CDR3 bases: TGCAGCGTTGTTACTTACGGGACATCGAACACTGAAGCTTTCTTT.

The genes are TRBV5-1 and TRBJ1-2, with D perhaps matching TRBD1 (5 bases). This CDR3 has 12 amino acids. V gave up 8 bases and J gave up 1 base, with 9 bases separating them. Germline V CDR1 and CDR2: SGHRS, YFSETQ. CDR3 residues: CASRQRNYGYTF. CDR3 coding DNA: TGCGCCAGTCGACAGCGTAACTATGGCTACACCTTC.

The rearrangement joins TRBV19 to TRBJ1-2; D is uncertain. The V end was cut by 7 bases, the J end by 4 bases, with 10 bases between. The CDR3 contains 12 residues. Germline-derived CDR1 and CDR2 are LNHDA and SQIVND (reference sequence). The CDR3 bases are TGTGCCAGTACTTCCGGATTCTATGGCTACACCTTC. Its translation is CASTSGFYGYTF.